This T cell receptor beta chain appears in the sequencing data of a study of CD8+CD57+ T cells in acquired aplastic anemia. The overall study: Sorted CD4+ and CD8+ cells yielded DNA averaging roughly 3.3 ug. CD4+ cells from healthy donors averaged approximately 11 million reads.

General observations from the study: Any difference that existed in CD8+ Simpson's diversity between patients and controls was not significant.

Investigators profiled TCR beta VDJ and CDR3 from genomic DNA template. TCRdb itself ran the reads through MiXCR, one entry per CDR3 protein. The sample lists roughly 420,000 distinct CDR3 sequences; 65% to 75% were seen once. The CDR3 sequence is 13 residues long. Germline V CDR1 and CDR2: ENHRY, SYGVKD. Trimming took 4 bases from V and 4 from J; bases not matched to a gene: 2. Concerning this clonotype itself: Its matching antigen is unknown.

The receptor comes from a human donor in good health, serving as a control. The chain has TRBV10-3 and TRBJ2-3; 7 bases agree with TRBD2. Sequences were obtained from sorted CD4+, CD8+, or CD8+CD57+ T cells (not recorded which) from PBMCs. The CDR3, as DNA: TGTGCCATCAGTGGGGAGGGCGCAGATACGCAGTATTTT. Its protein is CAISGEGADTQYF.